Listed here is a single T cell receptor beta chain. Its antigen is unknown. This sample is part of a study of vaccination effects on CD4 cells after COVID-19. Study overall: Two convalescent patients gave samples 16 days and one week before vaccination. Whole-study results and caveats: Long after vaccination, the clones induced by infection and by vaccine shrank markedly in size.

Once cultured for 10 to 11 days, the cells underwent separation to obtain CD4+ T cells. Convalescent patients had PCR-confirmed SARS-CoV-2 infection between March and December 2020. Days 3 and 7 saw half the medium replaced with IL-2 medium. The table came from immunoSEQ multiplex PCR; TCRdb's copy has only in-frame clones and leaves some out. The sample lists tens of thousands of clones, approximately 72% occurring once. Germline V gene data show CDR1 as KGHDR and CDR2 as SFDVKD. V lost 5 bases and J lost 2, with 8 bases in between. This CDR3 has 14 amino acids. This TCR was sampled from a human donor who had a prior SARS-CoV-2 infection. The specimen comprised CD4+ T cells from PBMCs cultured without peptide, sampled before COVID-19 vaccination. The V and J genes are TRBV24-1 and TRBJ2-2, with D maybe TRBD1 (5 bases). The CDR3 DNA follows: TGTGCCACCAGTGGGACACTTAACACCGGGGAGCTGTTTTTT. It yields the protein CATSGTLNTGELFF.